This TCR beta chain stems from a study of response to subunit inactivated influenza vaccine. Broader study findings: Each seasonal flu vaccination may recruit only limited new T cells, authors suggested.

From the RT-PCR reads, TCRdb called clonotypes with MiXCR, one entry per CDR3 protein. The data contain a few hundred thousand distinct CDR3 sequences, more than 7% of them singletons. Germline V gene sequence: CDR1 SGHTA, CDR2 FQGNSA. The CDR3 extends over 16 amino acids. With 1 base removed from V and 4 bases from J, the gap between germline ends came to 14 bases. This clonotype was seen a handful of times. As yet, its antigen is unknown. V usage is TRBV7-2 and J usage is TRBJ1-3, with a tentative D call TRBD1 (5 bases). This specimen consisted of PBMCs from blood, obtained around 25 months after vaccination. The receptor was isolated from a man between 50 and 69 years old who received an inactivated influenza vaccine. Written as DNA, the CDR3 is TGTGCCAGCAGCTTAGAAAGCGCGTCAGGGGGAAACACCATATATTTT. Amino acids: CASSLESASGGNTIYF.